The 2 T cell receptor beta chains below come from one sample, sequenced in a study of cytotoxic CD8 clonotypes in ibrutinib-treated CLL. TCRdb keeps only in-frame clones here, not all; method: immunoSEQ multiplex PCR. The sample includes some 85,000 clones, around 77% of them seen just once. Sequencing was performed on PBMCs, taken after 24 months of ibrutinib treatment. These receptors all stem from a human donor with chronic lymphocytic leukemia.

V usage is TRBV7-3 and J usage is TRBJ2-1; 9 bases agree with TRBD2. J gave up 5 bases and V 10 bases, and 9 bases lay outside the gene matches. The CDR3 is 14 amino acids. The germline gives CDR1 SGHTA, CDR2 FQGTGA. CDR3: CATGSGGRHNEQFF. The CDR3 DNA reads as TGTGCCACCGGAAGCGGGGGGCGACACAATGAGCAGTTCTTC.

The V and J genes are TRBV9 and TRBJ1-3; D gene unclear. This CDR3 is built from 14 residues. From germline, CDR1 is SGDLS and CDR2 YYNGEE. Trimming removed 4 bases from V and 4 bases from J, with 12 bases in between. CDR3 loop: CASSLEAVGNTIYF. The CDR3 nucleotides are TGTGCCAGCAGCCTCGAGGCGGTGGGAAACACCATATATTTT.